The present T cell receptor beta chain was sequenced within a study of control samples from healthy donors and cancer patients. The V gene's germline CDR1 is MNHEY and CDR2 SVGAGI. The length of the CDR3 is 15 residues. V was pared by 2 bases and J by 3 bases, with 11 bases between. Here immunoSEQ multiplex PCR was the method, and the copy in TCRdb shows in-frame clones only, minus some. The profile covers 45,000 to 55,000 clones, with 85% to 95% appearing a single time and 23% taken by the ten largest. The chain links TRBV6-5 to TRBJ2-1, with D possibly being TRBD2 (6 bases). The source material was PBMCs. The receptor comes from a woman between 50 and 59 years old with head and neck cancer. The CDR3 bases are TGTGCCAGCAGTTACACCGGCGGGAACTACAATGAGCAGTTCTTC. Its protein product is CASSYTGGNYNEQFF.